Listed below are T cell receptor beta chains from one sample, sequenced in a study of shared clonotypes between healthy human individuals. Generated by immunoSEQ multiplex PCR, the TCRdb table keeps only in-frame clones and is missing some. The sample holds hundreds of thousands of clones, roughly 92% seen once. The sequenced sample consisted of naive CD8+ T cells sorted from blood. The receptor source for this set is a man aged 30 to 39 in good health. The CDR3 runs from the conserved cysteine through the conserved F or W. The order of the fields is CDR3 length, D gene, clone size, V gene, J gene, CDR3 protein, CDR3 DNA. D genes are given only for firm matches. Rows give clone size only sometimes, using once, few, many, or a class for an expanded clone.

CDR3 length: 13
D gene: NA
clone size: NA
V gene: TRBV19
J gene: TRBJ2-7
CDR3 protein: CASSMGTGYEQYF
CDR3 DNA: TGTGCCAGTAGTATGGGAACGGGTTACGAGCAGTACTTC

CDR3 length: 15
D gene: TRBD2
clone size: NA
V gene: TRBV4-1
J gene: TRBJ2-7
CDR3 protein: CASSHLSGPSYEQYF
CDR3 DNA: TGCGCCAGCAGCCACCTTAGCGGGCCCTCCTACGAGCAGTACTTC

CDR3 length: 13
D gene: NA
clone size: NA
V gene: TRBV6-5
J gene: TRBJ2-3
CDR3 protein: CASSFSHTDTQYF
CDR3 DNA: TGTGCCAGCAGTTTCTCCCACACAGATACGCAGTATTTT

CDR3 length: 16
D gene: TRBD1
clone size: NA
V gene: TRBV2
J gene: TRBJ1-5
CDR3 protein: CASRVTGDYSNQPQHF
CDR3 DNA: TGTGCCAGCAGAGTTACAGGGGATTATAGCAATCAGCCCCAGCATTTT

CDR3 length: 16
D gene: NA
clone size: NA
V gene: TRBV4-1
J gene: TRBJ1-4
CDR3 protein: CASSQRQTATNEKLFF
CDR3 DNA: TGCGCCAGCAGCCAAAGACAGACAGCAACTAATGAAAAACTGTTTTTT

CDR3 length: 14
D gene: NA
clone size: few
V gene: TRBV7-8
J gene: TRBJ2-2
CDR3 protein: CASSPGTLAGELFF
CDR3 DNA: TGTGCCAGCAGCCCAGGGACTTTAGCCGGGGAGCTGTTTTTT

CDR3 length: 12
D gene: NA
clone size: NA
V gene: TRBV6-1
J gene: TRBJ2-7
CDR3 protein: CASSPLFYEQYF
CDR3 DNA: TGTGCCAGCAGCCCTTTGTTCTACGAGCAGTACTTC

CDR3 length: 23
D gene: TRBD2
clone size: few
V gene: TRBV19
J gene: TRBJ2-3
CDR3 protein: CASSMGNHPGLAGVVMTTDTQYF
CDR3 DNA: TGTGCCAGTAGTATGGGGAATCACCCGGGACTAGCGGGAGTGGTGATGACTACAGATACGCAGTATTTT

CDR3 length: 13
D gene: NA
clone size: NA
V gene: TRBV7-9
J gene: TRBJ1-5
CDR3 protein: CASSLVGNQPQHF
CDR3 DNA: TGTGCCAGCAGCTTGGTCGGCAATCAGCCCCAGCATTTT

CDR3 length: 16
D gene: TRBD2
clone size: NA
V gene: TRBV7-8
J gene: TRBJ2-5
CDR3 protein: CASSLLTSGSQETQYF
CDR3 DNA: TGTGCCAGCAGCTTATTGACTAGCGGGAGCCAAGAGACCCAGTACTTC

CDR3 length: 16
D gene: NA
clone size: NA
V gene: TRBV4-2
J gene: TRBJ2-5
CDR3 protein: CASSQDTGARLETQYF
CDR3 DNA: TGTGCCAGCAGCCAAGATACGGGAGCACGTCTGGAGACCCAGTACTTC

CDR3 length: 16
D gene: NA
clone size: NA
V gene: TRBV18
J gene: TRBJ2-2
CDR3 protein: CASSGAKDLDTGELFF
CDR3 DNA: TGTGCCAGCTCAGGGGCCAAGGACCTCGACACCGGGGAGCTGTTTTTT

CDR3 length: 16
D gene: NA
clone size: NA
V gene: TRBV4-1
J gene: TRBJ1-1
CDR3 protein: CASSAPQINMNTEAFF
CDR3 DNA: TGCGCCAGCAGCGCCCCACAGATTAACATGAACACTGAAGCTTTCTTT

CDR3 length: 16
D gene: NA
clone size: NA
V gene: TRBV6-5
J gene: TRBJ1-1
CDR3 protein: CASSYYSSFMNTEAFF
CDR3 DNA: TGTGCCAGCAGTTACTACAGTTCCTTTATGAACACTGAAGCTTTCTTT

CDR3 length: 19
D gene: NA
clone size: NA
V gene: TRBV6-1
J gene: TRBJ1-5
CDR3 protein: CASSEKHRPYGGSNQPQHF
CDR3 DNA: TGTGCCAGCAGTGAAAAGCACCGACCATATGGAGGGAGCAATCAGCCCCAGCATTTT

CDR3 length: 17
D gene: TRBD2
clone size: NA
V gene: TRBV7-9
J gene: TRBJ2-1
CDR3 protein: CASSLAGGPYPYNEQFF
CDR3 DNA: TGTGCCAGCAGCTTAGCGGGAGGGCCATACCCCTACAATGAGCAGTTCTTC

CDR3 length: 14
D gene: NA
clone size: NA
V gene: TRBV7-9
J gene: TRBJ1-5
CDR3 protein: CASSLGSGNQPQHF
CDR3 DNA: TGTGCCAGCAGCTTAGGGTCAGGCAATCAGCCCCAGCATTTT

CDR3 length: 14
D gene: NA
clone size: NA
V gene: TRBV5-1
J gene: TRBJ2-7
CDR3 protein: CASSLEQVPYEQYF
CDR3 DNA: TGCGCCAGCAGCTTGGAACAGGTACCCTACGAGCAGTACTTC

CDR3 length: 17
D gene: TRBD1
clone size: NA
V gene: TRBV28
J gene: TRBJ1-1
CDR3 protein: CASSLMKNRGLNTEAFF
CDR3 DNA: TGTGCCAGCAGTTTGATGAAAAACAGGGGATTGAACACTGAAGCTTTCTTT

CDR3 length: 17
D gene: TRBD1
clone size: NA
V gene: TRBV4-3
J gene: TRBJ1-2
CDR3 protein: CASSQDVGTGANYGYTF
CDR3 DNA: TGCGCCAGCAGCCAAGACGTCGGGACAGGAGCTAACTATGGCTACACCTTC

CDR3 length: 14
D gene: TRBD1
clone size: NA
V gene: TRBV5-4
J gene: TRBJ2-7
CDR3 protein: CASSLGQGAYEQYF
CDR3 DNA: TGTGCCAGCAGCTTGGGACAGGGGGCCTACGAGCAGTACTTC

CDR3 length: 13
D gene: TRBD1
clone size: NA
V gene: TRBV27
J gene: TRBJ2-7
CDR3 protein: CASRFTGTGEQYF
CDR3 DNA: TGTGCCAGCAGATTTACCGGGACAGGGGAGCAGTACTTC

CDR3 length: 17
D gene: NA
clone size: NA
V gene: TRBV4-3
J gene: TRBJ2-5
CDR3 protein: CASSQDFAVSNQETQYF
CDR3 DNA: TGCGCCAGCAGCCAAGATTTCGCGGTCTCGAATCAAGAGACCCAGTACTTC

CDR3 length: 15
D gene: TRBD2
clone size: NA
V gene: TRBV5-6
J gene: TRBJ2-7
CDR3 protein: CASSFIAGGIYEQYF
CDR3 DNA: TGTGCCAGCAGCTTTATAGCGGGAGGTATATACGAGCAGTACTTC

CDR3 length: 14
D gene: NA
clone size: once
V gene: TRBV11-1
J gene: TRBJ1-2
CDR3 protein: CASSLQSTNYGYTF
CDR3 DNA: TGTGCCAGCAGCTTACAGTCTACTAACTATGGCTACACCTTC

CDR3 length: 17
D gene: TRBD2
clone size: NA
V gene: TRBV7-8
J gene: TRBJ2-1
CDR3 protein: CASSLAALADSYNEQFF
CDR3 DNA: TGTGCCAGCAGCTTAGCGGCGCTAGCGGACTCCTACAATGAGCAGTTCTTC

CDR3 length: 14
D gene: NA
clone size: NA
V gene: TRBV7-9
J gene: TRBJ2-3
CDR3 protein: CKTAPPTSTDTQYF
CDR3 DNA: TGCAAAACTGCCCCCCCGACCAGCACAGATACGCAGTATTTT

CDR3 length: 16
D gene: TRBD1
clone size: NA
V gene: TRBV4-1
J gene: TRBJ1-5
CDR3 protein: CASSQWGQGSNQPQHF
CDR3 DNA: TGCGCCAGCAGCCAATGGGGACAGGGTAGCAATCAGCCCCAGCATTTT

CDR3 length: 18
D gene: NA
clone size: NA
V gene: TRBV4-1
J gene: TRBJ2-6
CDR3 protein: CASSQVPGVVSGANVLTF
CDR3 DNA: TGCGCCAGCAGCCAAGTCCCAGGGGTTGTATCTGGGGCCAACGTCCTGACTTTC

CDR3 length: 15
D gene: TRBD2
clone size: NA
V gene: TRBV7-9
J gene: TRBJ2-7
CDR3 protein: CASSSGLAGVFEQYF
CDR3 DNA: TGTGCCAGCAGCTCCGGACTAGCGGGAGTATTCGAACAGTACTTC

CDR3 length: 16
D gene: NA
clone size: NA
V gene: TRBV7-9
J gene: TRBJ2-4
CDR3 protein: CASDSAGGASKNIQYF
CDR3 DNA: TGTGCCAGCGACTCGGCAGGGGGGGCTTCCAAAAACATTCAGTACTTC

CDR3 length: 17
D gene: TRBD2
clone size: NA
V gene: TRBV11-2
J gene: TRBJ2-5
CDR3 protein: CASSSLAEWTFQETQYF
CDR3 DNA: TGTGCCAGCAGCTCCCTAGCGGAATGGACATTCCAAGAGACCCAGTACTTC

CDR3 length: 15
D gene: TRBD2
clone size: NA
V gene: TRBV6-4
J gene: TRBJ2-1
CDR3 protein: CASSDSTSEYNEQFF
CDR3 DNA: TGTGCCAGCAGTGACTCGACTAGCGAGTACAATGAGCAGTTCTTC